The sequence of this T cell receptor beta chain was determined in a study of cytomegalovirus exposure and HLA in healthy donors (dated by TCRdb to 2016 to 2017). About the investigation overall: According to an earlier analysis of several hundred of the donors, some 180 million T cells yielded roughly 110 million unique TCR beta sequences and less than 300 Gb of sequence data. An early release that covered 640 HLA-typed donors contained approximately 300 gigabases of sequencing data and tens of millions of unique TCR sequences. The study used immunosequencing to profile the T cell repertoires of 666 subjects and linked those repertoires to cytomegalovirus serostatus. Because of strong linkage in the cohort, four or five DR-DQ haplotypes were treated as single units for association and clustering. To predict cytomegalovirus infection status, the study brought together high-throughput TCR immunosequencing, statistical association of individual TCRs with disease status, and machine learning. The aim of the study was to test whether cataloging public T cell receptors could identify signatures of past pathogen exposure. Donor age, sex, ethnicity and CMV serostatus were collected together with the repertoire data. Class I and class II HLA loci were covered by the typing at four-digit resolution. The number of typed donors differed by locus: about 620-640 for A, B, C, DRB1 and DQB1; 522 for DQA1; about 600 for DPA1; and 400 to 480 for DPB1. In an earlier analysis of several hundred of the donors, high-throughput TCR beta sequencing was used to judge whether each TCR beta V gene segment behaved as functional or pseudogenic. Along with the roughly 710-subject first cohort, a separate validation cohort of approximately 110 different subjects was used. Every repertoire in the discovery cohort had been generated on one and the same sequencing platform. Among around 400 genotyped donors of the cohort, an average of 235,054 unique TCR beta nucleotide sequences were sequenced per donor, roughly 20% of them non-productive. In a later genetic analysis, genome-wide SNP genotypes for about 65% of the 666 donors were used, and that subset was treated as a discovery cohort. In a later analysis, previously published TCR beta repertoires from roughly 710 donors were re-analyzed and high-resolution HLA genotyping was added so that TCR occurrence patterns could be studied. Rather than drawing on any new phenotypic data, the later analysis identified candidate immune exposures from TCR beta sequences and the way those sequences occurred across donors. The genetic ancestry cluster associated with self-reported Caucasian donors included over 65% of the roughly 390 genotyped donors.

The paper as a whole reports these results and caveats: The study gave a list of around 170 TCR beta chains associated with cytomegalovirus. A further reported finding was that TCR beta sequences accurately predicted the HLA-A and HLA-B alleles for most subjects in the first cohort. A later genetic analysis associated a missense DCLRE1C variant with V-gene and J-gene trimming of TCR beta chains, and an independent cohort replicated the association. In a later analysis, several top co-occurrence clusters were reported to appear linked to parvovirus B19, influenza, CMV and Epstein-Barr virus. Because HLA typing was missing for some donors at each locus, association tests included only the typed subset. A few of the identified cytomegalovirus-associated TCR beta chains were confirmed in vitro to be specific for cytomegalovirus antigens. Only TCR beta chains were sequenced in this cohort, and the absence of alpha or paired-chain data limited detectable features. In a later analysis, the rate of TCR association differed among HLA loci, with DRB1 alleles having the most associated TCRs and HLA-C alleles having the fewest. In both the original and validation cohorts, the classifier was reported to diagnose cytomegalovirus status with high specificity and sensitivity. Correlated functional status among segregating V segments might be attributable to linkage disequilibrium, but an unknown experimental factor could not be ruled out. When HLA alleles, especially DR and DQ, strongly co-occurred, TCR associations were difficult to assign to individual alleles. For the cohort, immune exposure information was limited to CMV serostatus. Presence/absence analyses assumed roughly uniform sequencing depth across donors, an assumption that may not hold. It was suggested by the authors that the approach could potentially be generalized to other disease states and immunological phenotypes. A later analysis found that HLA-associated TCR beta chains were more clonally expanded and had lower generation probabilities than equally common non-associated chains. The earlier analysis of approximately 540 of the donors excluded 15 to 20 rarely observed V segments, including chromosome 9 orphons, because counts were too low. In an earlier analysis of about 540 of the donors, most TCR beta V segments were observed in productive rearrangements about 87% or about 30% of the time, broadly matching IMGT annotations. According to a later analysis, most CMV-associated TCR beta chains appeared to be HLA-restricted, and the HLA associations seemed to be driven largely by CMV exposure. According to a later genetic analysis, donors in an Asian-associated ancestry cluster had fewer N-insertions in productive TCRs than the approximately 670-donor mean. Because the 87-base-pair reads could not distinguish some IMGT-functional V segments, including TRBV6-2 and TRBV6-3, those segments were excluded. A cluster of highly shared sequence variants was judged likely to be a technical artifact of the sequencing pipeline. Most TCR sequences were seen in very few donors, while some public TCRs were found in many individuals. In a later analysis, 16,951 TCR beta sequences were associated with specific HLA alleles at a false discovery rate of 0.05.

Library construction relied on the immunoSEQ multiplex PCR assay. For the multiplex PCR, a mixture combining 60 forward primers for TCR Vbeta segments and 13 reverse primers for TCR Jbeta segments was used. Amplification of the CDR3 region of rearranged TCR beta genes was performed with a multiplex PCR assay on genomic DNA. The Illumina HiSeq System was used to sequence the amplified TCR beta libraries as 87-base-pair reads. The paper's processing steps were these. In a later analysis, roughly 80 million unique TCR beta chains were counted across the roughly 610 repertoires, and around 10 million of these chains were shared by at least two donors. Raw reads were error-corrected and collapsed into unique sequences by a nearest-neighbor algorithm in which closely related sequences were merged to remove PCR and sequencing errors. To assign V, D and J gene segments, CDR3 sequences were aligned to IMGT reference sequences. For a sequence to be retained, a match of at least six nucleotides to both a V gene segment and a J gene segment was required. A rearrangement was called productive if the CDR3 had no stop codons and remained in frame with V and J, and every other rearrangement was called non-productive. Following IMGT convention, CDR3 was defined as the stretch from the second conserved V-encoded cysteine up to the conserved J-encoded phenylalanine. The earlier analysis of around 640 of the donors excluded sequences that lacked an unambiguous match to a single V gene segment. In an earlier analysis of a few hundred of the donors, V segments were called functional above 56.7% productive rearrangements and were called segregating when the between-donor standard deviation exceeded 5%. A statistical classification framework was built for diagnosing cytomegalovirus status from the catalog of TCR beta chain sequences. V and J gene assignment, in a later analysis, came from comparing TCR nucleotide sequences with IMGT/GENE-DB human TR gene sequences. The TCRdist pipeline was used in a later analysis to assign CDR3 sequences and most-parsimonious VDJ recombination scenarios. A later analysis defined each TCR beta chain by its CDR3 amino acid sequence plus V-gene family, and excluded reads lacking a unique V-gene family. To address suspected cross-contamination and a sequencing artifact, a later analysis removed several hundred highly shared, low-generation-probability nucleotide sequences. In a later analysis, a clonal expansion index for each public chain was calculated from normalized within-repertoire ranks of inferred template counts. In a later analysis, generation probabilities were computed using a VDJ recombination model fitted to out-of-frame rearrangements, and the results were checked against IGoR. In a later analysis, TCR-TCR, TCR-HLA and TCR-CMV co-occurrence was scored with hypergeometric tests, and a repertoire-size bias correction was applied to TCR pairs. To estimate false discovery rates, a later analysis permuted the HLA or CMV assignments 20 times. A later analysis grouped co-occurring TCRs with DBSCAN, adding TCRdist sequence similarity when clustering within HLA-allele-positive subsets. Repertoires with fewer than 30,000 or more than 120,000 public chains, plus five repertoires with anomalous nucleotide sharing, were excluded from co-occurrence clustering. In TCRdb, the immuneACCESS table is reduced to in-frame sequences with V and J assigned. These tables do not hold every clone; where another copy was compared, an unresolved V gene accounts for under half, and the others remain unexplained. The V and J calls and clone size come from that table; D and trimming were worked out from the DNA. A total of about 120,000 clones appear in this sample, over 60% of them only once. The ten most abundant clones make up 3.3% of the sample.

Worth noting for this clone: Its antigen remains unidentified. No base quality values were provided; no much bigger clone lies one nucleotide off.

Deletion took 6 bases off V and 0 bases off J, with a span of 30 bases between the germline ends. Taken from the germline V gene, the CDR1 and CDR2 loops are ENHRY and SYGVKD. The CDR3 runs 20 amino acids, cysteine and phenylalanine included. Left in the record is the CDR3 DNA by itself, 60 bases read in frame from the first base. The cohort was made up of 500 to 800 healthy bone marrow donors. At the time of sampling, every cohort member was nominally healthy, though immune exposures that went unrecorded were likely present. The donor tested CMV seropositive, placing the donor among the 250 to 350 seropositive members of the cohort. A peripheral blood sample was collected from each donor, and TCR beta sequencing was performed on peripheral blood mononuclear cells. Genomic DNA was extracted from the blood cell samples with the Qiagen DNeasy Blood Extraction Kit.

This TCR was sampled from a woman aged 30 to 39 in good health and CMV-seropositive. Rearrangement joined TRBV10-3 to TRBJ2-7, with the D segment identity uncertain. The sequenced sample consisted of PBMCs. CDR3 reads: CAISPTETDMYWSNSYEQYF. The DNA is TGTGCCATCAGCCCCACCGAAACCGATATGTATTGGAGTAACTCCTACGAGCAGTACTTC.